Below are 15 T cell receptor beta chains sequenced from a single sample in a study of T cell changes during pregnancy in multiple sclerosis. Generated by immunoSEQ multiplex PCR, the TCRdb table keeps only in-frame clones and is missing some. The sample records under 55,000 clones, 70% to 90% being singletons. The input for sequencing was peripheral blood, taken in the first trimester of pregnancy. The origin of the receptors is a female donor with multiple sclerosis, enrolled in a pregnancy study.

The rearrangement joins TRBV7-9 to TRBJ2-1; a possible D gene is TRBD2 (5 bases). The germline gives CDR1 SEHNR, CDR2 FQNEAQ (reference sequence). The V end lost 6 bases, the J end lost 2 bases, and 11 bases lay between the germline ends. This CDR3 is built from 14 residues. The CDR3 loop is CASSDGGPYNEQFF. CDR3 nucleotide sequence: TGTGCCAGCAGTGATGGAGGACCCTACAATGAGCAGTTCTTC.

The chain links TRBV19 to TRBJ1-5; D uncertain. Germline V gene lookup returns CDR1 LNHDA and CDR2 SQIVND (reference sequence). This CDR3 is built from 15 residues. Trimming removed 5 bases from V and 0 bases from J, with 11 bases in between. The chain's CDR3 is CASSPRSNSNQPQHF. The CDR3, as DNA: TGTGCCAGTAGTCCTAGATCCAATAGCAATCAGCCCCAGCATTTT.

J is TRBJ2-7 and V is TRBV7-9, with 11 positions matching TRBD2. The trim removed 10 bases at V and 7 bases at J, leaving 12 bases unmatched. The CDR3 contains 14 residues. Germline lookup yields CDR1 SEHNR and CDR2 FQNEAQ (reference sequence). The chain's CDR3 is CATEQVAGGQEQYF. The CDR3 DNA sequence: TGTGCCACCGAGCAGGTAGCGGGGGGGCAAGAGCAGTACTTC.

The CDR3 DNA is TGTGCCAGCAGCTTAGGGACAGGGTTGGGCGAGCAGTACTTC. Its protein product is CASSLGTGLGEQYF. This chain uses TRBV5-6 with TRBJ2-7, with 9 bases identical to TRBD1. Trimming cost V 2 bases and J 6 bases; bases outside gene matches: 6. CDR1 and CDR2 from the germline V gene are SGHDT and YYEEEE. CDR3 length equals 14 residues.

J is TRBJ2-5 and V is TRBV21-1; TRBD1, the table's D call, was not compared with the DNA. TRBV21-1 represents a pseudogene. The CDR3 is 15 amino acids. CDR3 protein: CASSTKPGPRETQYF. CDR3 DNA: TGTGCCAGCAGCACCAAACCAGGGCCTCGAGAGACCCAGTACTTC.

The chain has TRBV6-4 and TRBJ2-1, with D maybe TRBD2 (5 bases). Germline CDR1 and CDR2: MRHNA and SNTAGT. Trimming took off 0 bases at V and 3 bases at J, with 9 bases between the two ends. CDR3 length: 15 residues. The CDR3 nucleotides are TGTGCCAGCAGTGACTCGGGTAGCGACTACAATGAGCAGTTCTTC. It is translated as CASSDSGSDYNEQFF.

In DNA, the CDR3 is TGTGCCAGCAGCCCCCGGACAGGGAATGCTGTGGACACTGAAGCTTTCTTT. Its protein product is CASSPRTGNAVDTEAFF. The chain is built from TRBV7-9 and TRBJ1-1, with TRBD1 identical over 8 bases. The V and J ends lost 5 bases and 3 bases, in that order; junction bases with no gene match: 14. CDR1 is SEHNR, CDR2 FQNEAQ, per germline (reference sequence). The CDR3 runs to 17 residues.

The chain links TRBV5-1 to TRBJ1-2; TRBD1 matches at 8 bases. Losses at the gene ends were 0 bases for V and 0 bases for J; bases not matched to a gene: 4. The CDR3 extends over 16 amino acids. Germline V gives CDR1 SGHRS, CDR2 YFSETQ. CDR3 region: CASSLDRGAPNYGYTF. DNA of the CDR3: TGCGCCAGCAGCTTGGACAGGGGGGCCCCTAACTATGGCTACACCTTC.

The chain employs TRBV6-4 and TRBJ1-2; D may be TRBD1 (6 bases). Germline V gene data show CDR1 as MRHNA and CDR2 as SNTAGT. V was shortened by 3 bases and J by 6 bases, with 11 bases between the two germline ends. This CDR3 comprises 13 residues. This chain's CDR3 is CASSDRAGDGYTF. The CDR3 DNA reads as TGTGCCAGCAGTGATAGGGCAGGGGATGGCTACACCTTC.

The chain carries TRBV5-1 and TRBJ2-1; possibly TRBD2 for D (5 bases). V was cut by 3 bases and J by 3 bases, with 13 bases left in between. This CDR3 contains 15 residues. Germline CDR1 reads SGHRS; CDR2 reads YFSETQ. CDR3 nucleotides: TGCGCCAGCAGCTCTGGGTCCGGGGTCTACAATGAGCAGTTCTTC. Its protein is CASSSGSGVYNEQFF.

This chain joins TRBV18 and TRBJ2-1; 8 nucleotides agree with TRBD2. The CDR3 is 18 residues long. After removal of 1 base from V and 0 bases from J, the junction contained 8 bases not matched to a gene. The V gene's germline CDR1 is KGHSH and CDR2 LQKENI. The DNA of the CDR3 is TGTGCCAGCTCACCACAACGGGGGGGCCCAAGCTCCTACAATGAGCAGTTCTTC. Protein sequence: CASSPQRGGPSSYNEQFF.

The gene calls are TRBV6-1 and TRBJ1-2, with a tentative D call TRBD1 (6 bases). The length of the CDR3 is 15 residues. The germline V gene encodes CDR1 MNHNS and CDR2 SASEGT. The V end lost 3 bases, the J end lost 3 bases, and 14 bases lay between the germline ends. The CDR3 protein is CASSDAGGQDYGYTF. In nucleotides, the CDR3 is TGTGCCAGCAGTGATGCGGGGGGGCAGGACTATGGCTACACCTTC.

The chain couples TRBV25-1 to TRBJ2-7; D remains unclear. This CDR3 has 12 residues. Trimming removed 4 bases at V and 0 bases at J, with 4 bases between. Germline V gives CDR1 MGHDK, CDR2 SYGVNS. Written as DNA, the CDR3 is TGTGCCAGCAGTGCGAGCTCCTACGAGCAGTACTTC. Its protein is CASSASSYEQYF.

The chain combines TRBV6-5 with TRBJ2-1, with 10 bases aligning to TRBD1. The CDR3 sequence is 15 residues long. Trimming removed 6 bases from V and 7 bases from J; junction bases left unmatched: 9. Germline lookup yields CDR1 MNHEY and CDR2 SVGAGI. In nucleotides, the CDR3 is TGTGCCAGCAGGACAGGGGGCTCGGGGACGAATGAGCAGTTCTTC. Its translation is CASRTGGSGTNEQFF.

This rearrangement joins TRBV5-1 to TRBJ2-7; D not certain. This CDR3 comprises 13 residues. The V end lost 5 bases, the J end lost 1 base, and 10 bases lay between the germline ends. Per the germline V gene, CDR1 is SGHRS and CDR2 is YFSETQ. The CDR3 loop is CASRSGSSYEQYF. CDR3 nucleotide sequence: TGCGCCAGCAGGTCAGGTTCTTCCTACGAGCAGTACTTC.